Listed below are T cell receptor beta chains from one sample, sequenced in a study of blood T cell repertoires in COVID-19. Clones were sequenced by immunoSEQ multiplex PCR, and TCRdb holds only the in-frame ones, with some missing. The data contain more than 200,000 clones, around nine tenths of them singletons. Source material: peripheral blood. All receptors come from a woman aged 60-75 years with COVID-19, enrolled during active disease. Each CDR3 is given with its conserved first and last residue. Each record gives: J gene, V gene, D gene, clone size, CDR3 DNA, CDR3 protein. D genes are given only for firm matches. Not all rows give a size; the values are once, few, many and, for expanded clones, a class.

>TRBJ2-1|TRBV28|TRBD1|NA
TGTGCCAGCAGTAGTCCCGGGACAGGTCTTGGGGGCAATGAGCAGTTCTTC
CASSSPGTGLGGNEQFF
>TRBJ2-7|TRBV4-2|NA|NA
TGTGCCAGCAGCCCAGTTGATGGCAGGGGCGGGGAGCAGTACTTC
CASSPVDGRGGEQYF
>TRBJ1-2|TRBV29-1|TRBD1|NA
TGCAGCGTTACCCTTTGGGACAGAGACTATGGCTACACCTTC
CSVTLWDRDYGYTF
>TRBJ2-7|TRBV5-4|TRBD2|NA
TGTGCCAGCAGCGGTACTAGCGGGAGGGCGTACGAGCAGTACTTC
CASSGTSGRAYEQYF
>TRBJ2-2|TRBV18|TRBD2|NA
TGTGCCAGCTCAGTGCGGGAGCGGACCGGGGAGCTGTTTTTT
CASSVRERTGELFF
>TRBJ2-7|TRBV24-1|TRBD2|few
TGTGCCACCAGTACTAGCGGGGGCCTCTACGAGCAGTACTTC
CATSTSGGLYEQYF
>TRBJ1-5|TRBV30|NA|once
TGTGCCTGGAGCGCGGGGGGCGATCAGCCCCAGCATTTT
CAWSAGGDQPQHF
>TRBJ1-2|TRBV11-1|TRBD1|NA
TGTGCCAGCAGCTTACAGGGGGCATTGGGCTACACCTTC
CASSLQGALGYTF
>TRBJ2-3|TRBV2|TRBD1|NA
TGTGCCAGCAGTGAAACACCCGGGACAGGGGTAGATACGCAGTATTTT
CASSETPGTGVDTQYF
>TRBJ1-2|TRBV13|NA|NA
TGTGCCAGCAGCTTAGGGGGAGGCTATGGCTACACCTTC
CASSLGGGYGYTF
>TRBJ2-7|TRBV5-1|NA|NA
TGCGCCAGCAGCATGGGGGGGCTAGTCGCCGAGCAGTACTTC
CASSMGGLVAEQYF
>TRBJ1-2|TRBV7-2|NA|NA
TGTGCCAGCAGCTTAGTGGGGCAGGCTAACTATGGCTACACCTTC
CASSLVGQANYGYTF
>TRBJ1-2|TRBV6-4|TRBD1|NA
TGTGCCAACCCTACAGGGGGCGATTATAATAGTGGGGTCTATGGCTACACCTTC
CANPTGGDYNSGVYGYTF
>TRBJ1-5|TRBV30|TRBD1|NA
TGTGCCTGGAGTAGTAGGACAGGTACCGATCAGCCCCAGCATTTT
CAWSSRTGTDQPQHF